This T cell receptor (beta chain) was documented in a study of intratumoral heterogeneity in liver cancer. Study information: Patients were mostly male, median age about 69 years. Regarding the study as a whole: Tumor-infiltrating lymphocytes were acknowledged as under-represented in the sampling.

Each tumour sample represents a distinct, spatially separated region of the hepatocellular carcinoma nodule. Sampled areas showed no macroscopic evidence of necrosis or hemorrhage. Trimming removed 0 bases at V and 2 bases at J, with 11 bases between. The CDR3 length is 15 residues. The germline gives CDR1 SGDLS, CDR2 YYNGEE. A note on this clone: Its antigen is unidentified.

TCRdb keeps only in-frame clones here, not all; method: immunoSEQ multiplex PCR. The table lists several thousand clones, approximately 70% of them singletons. Sequencing was performed on tumor tissue, taken before any cancer treatment. This receptor was obtained from a woman in her 70s with hepatocellular carcinoma. V and J are TRBV9 and TRBJ2-5; D remains ambiguous. Here the CDR3 DNA reads TGTGCCAGCAGCGTAGGGCGAGATCTACAAGAGACCCAGTACTTC. This codes for CASSVGRDLQETQYF.